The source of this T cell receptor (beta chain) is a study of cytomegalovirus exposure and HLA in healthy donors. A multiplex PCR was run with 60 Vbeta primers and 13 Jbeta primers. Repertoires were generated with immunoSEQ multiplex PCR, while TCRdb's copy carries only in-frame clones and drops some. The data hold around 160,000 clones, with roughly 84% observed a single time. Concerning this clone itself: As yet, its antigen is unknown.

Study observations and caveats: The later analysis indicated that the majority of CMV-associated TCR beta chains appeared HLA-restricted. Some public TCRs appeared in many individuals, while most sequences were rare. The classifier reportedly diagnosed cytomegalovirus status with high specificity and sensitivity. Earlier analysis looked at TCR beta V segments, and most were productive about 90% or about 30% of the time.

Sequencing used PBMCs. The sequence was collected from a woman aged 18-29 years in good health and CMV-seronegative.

This chain's CDR3 is CASSSNREISYEQYF. Written as DNA, the CDR3 is TGTGCCAGCAGCTCAAACAGGGAGATCTCCTACGAGCAGTACTTC. This rearrangement joins TRBV5-6 to TRBJ2-7; the D gene is possibly TRBD1 (6 bases). The CDR3 loop spans 15 amino acids. The ends were cut back, 3 bases at V and 0 bases at J, with 13 bases in the middle. CDR1 is SGHDT, CDR2 YYEEEE, per germline.